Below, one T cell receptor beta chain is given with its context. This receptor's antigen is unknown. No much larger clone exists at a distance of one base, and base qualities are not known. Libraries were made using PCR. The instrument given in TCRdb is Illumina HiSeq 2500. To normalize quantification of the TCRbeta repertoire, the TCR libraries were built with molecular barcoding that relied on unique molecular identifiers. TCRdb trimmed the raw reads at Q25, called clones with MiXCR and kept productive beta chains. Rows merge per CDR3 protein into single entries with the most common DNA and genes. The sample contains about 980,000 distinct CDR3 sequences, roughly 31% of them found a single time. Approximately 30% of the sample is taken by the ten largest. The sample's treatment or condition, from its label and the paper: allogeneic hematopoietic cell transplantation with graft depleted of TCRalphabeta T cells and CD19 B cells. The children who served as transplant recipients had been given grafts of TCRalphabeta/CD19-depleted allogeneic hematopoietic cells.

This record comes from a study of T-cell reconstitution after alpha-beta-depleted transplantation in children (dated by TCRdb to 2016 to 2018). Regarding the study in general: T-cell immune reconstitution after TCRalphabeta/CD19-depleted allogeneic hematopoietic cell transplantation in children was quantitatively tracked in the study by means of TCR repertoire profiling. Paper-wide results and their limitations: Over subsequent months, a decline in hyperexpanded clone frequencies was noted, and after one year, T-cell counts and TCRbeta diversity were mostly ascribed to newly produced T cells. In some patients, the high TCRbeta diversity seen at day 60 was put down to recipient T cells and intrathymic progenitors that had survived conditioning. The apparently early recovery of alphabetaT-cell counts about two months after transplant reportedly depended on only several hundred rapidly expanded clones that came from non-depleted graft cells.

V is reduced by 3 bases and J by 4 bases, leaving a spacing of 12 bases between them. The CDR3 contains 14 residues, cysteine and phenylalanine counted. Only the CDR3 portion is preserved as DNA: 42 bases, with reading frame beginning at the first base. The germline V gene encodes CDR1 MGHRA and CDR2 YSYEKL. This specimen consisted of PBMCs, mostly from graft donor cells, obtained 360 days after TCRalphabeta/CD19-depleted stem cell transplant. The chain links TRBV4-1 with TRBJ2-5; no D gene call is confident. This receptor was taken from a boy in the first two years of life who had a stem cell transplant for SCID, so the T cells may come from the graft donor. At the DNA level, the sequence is TGCGCCAGCAGCCAGCTTCGAGTCGGAGAGACCCAGTACTTC. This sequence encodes CASSQLRVGETQYF.